These 16 T cell receptor beta chains originate from one sample sequenced in a study of shared clonotypes between healthy human individuals (TCRdb year 2020). CD8 naive samples consisted of CD45RO-negative cells that were positively selected for CCR7, yielding a CD45RA+CCR7+ population without TemRA cells. Libraries came from the immunoSEQ multiplex PCR assay. TCRdb took this table from immuneACCESS and kept in-frame rearrangements with V and J called. Such tables lack part of the clones; where checked against another copy, unresolved V genes explain under half of the gap, and the rest is unexplained. Here the sample has about 1,800,000 clones; about 95% occur a single time. The leading ten clones occupy less than 1.5% of the sample. The sequencing input was naive CD8+ T cells sorted from blood. The sample's cell subset or site label is to be understood as: CD45RA+CCR7+. The origin of the receptors is a man aged 18 to 30 in good health.

The chain recombines TRBV5-6 with TRBJ2-1; D is unclear. Trimming cost V 1 base and J 6 bases, with 17 bases left between them. The germline V gene has CDR1 SGHDT and CDR2 YYEEEE. The CDR3 runs to 16 residues. The CDR3 DNA reads TGTGCCAGCAGCTTGACCGGGCTGGGCGGAACCAATGAGCAGTTCTTC. This encodes CASSLTGLGGTNEQFF.

The rearrangement joins TRBV7-9 to TRBJ2-6; D gene uncertain. The CDR3 contains 18 residues. Deletions cut 2 bases from V and 2 bases from J, with 16 bases between. Germline V gene data show CDR1 as SEHNR and CDR2 as FQNEAQ (reference sequence). The CDR3 DNA sequence: TGTGCCAGCAGCTTAACGGGTGGGGTCAATCCTGGGGCCAACGTCCTGACTTTC. Its translation: CASSLTGGVNPGANVLTF.

The chain links TRBV11-3 to TRBJ2-5, with TRBD2 matching 9 bases. V lost 4 bases to trimming and J lost 1 base; unmatched junction nucleotides: 4. Germline CDR1 reads SGHNT; CDR2 reads YENEEA. The CDR3 length is 15 residues. The CDR3 DNA reads TGTGCCAGCAGCTCCAGCGGGGGGTCCCAAGAGACCCAGTACTTC. This codes for CASSSSGGSQETQYF.

The chain recombines TRBV7-6 with TRBJ1-1; D call uncertain. The germline V gene encodes CDR1 SGHVS and CDR2 FNYEAQ. This CDR3 contains 12 residues. The ends were cut back, 5 bases at V and 7 bases at J, with 11 bases in the middle. The CDR3 region has the DNA TGTGCCAGCAGCCCCGGTGAGGGTGAAGCTTTCTTT. This codes for CASSPGEGEAFF.

Here the CDR3 reads CASSLDKVEAFF. CDR3 nucleotide sequence: TGTGCCAGCAGCTTAGATAAAGTTGAAGCTTTCTTT. This rearrangement joins TRBV11-2 to TRBJ1-1; D not certain. The CDR3 consists of 12 residues. Germline V lookup: CDR1 SGHAT, CDR2 FQNNGV. Between the trimmed V and J ends, which lost 0 bases and 7 bases, there was a span of 6 bases.

This chain connects TRBV28 to TRBJ1-5; D is undetermined. The CDR3 loop spans 16 amino acids. The germline gives CDR1 MDHEN, CDR2 SYDVKM. Trimming took 4 bases from V and 0 from J, leaving 13 bases between them. CDR3 sequence (DNA): TGTGCCAGCAGTTCGAGTAATAGCTATAGCAATCAGCCCCAGCATTTT. This encodes CASSSSNSYSNQPQHF.

The rearrangement uses TRBV27 and TRBJ1-2, with TRBD1 as a possible D gene (6 bases). V was cut by 5 bases and J by 7 bases, with 20 bases left in between. Germline V gene data show CDR1 as MNHEY and CDR2 as SMNVEV (reference sequence). This CDR3 region has 15 residues. The CDR3 DNA reads as TGTGCCAGCAGTCACACCGGGACATCCCTTCTTGGCTACACCTTC. Its translation: CASSHTGTSLLGYTF.

CDR3 loop: CASSLYRETNTEAFF. In DNA form, the CDR3 reads TGTGCCAGCAGTTTATATCGGGAAACGAACACTGAAGCTTTCTTT. This chain uses TRBV28 with TRBJ1-1; D is uncertain. Between the trimmed V and J ends, which lost 1 base and 1 base, there was a span of 10 bases. CDR3 length: 15 amino acids. Germline-derived CDR1 and CDR2 are MDHEN and SYDVKM.

The CDR3 here is CASSHGQSSYEQYF. Here the CDR3 DNA reads TGTGCCAGCAGCCACGGACAGAGCTCCTACGAGCAGTACTTC. The V gene is TRBV13, the J gene TRBJ2-7, with D perhaps matching TRBD1 (6 bases). There are 14 residues in the CDR3. V was shortened by 5 bases and J by 0 bases, with 11 bases between the two germline ends. Germline V gives CDR1 PRHDT, CDR2 FYEKMQ (reference sequence).

This chain joins TRBV4-1 and TRBJ1-1; TRBD1 agrees at 8 bases. The CDR3 totals 16 residues. V gave up 3 bases and J gave up 1 base; unmatched junction bases: 7. Germline values: CDR1 MGHRA, CDR2 YSYEKL. CDR3 in DNA: TGCGCCAGCAGCCAGAATTCCGGGACAGGGAACACTGAAGCTTTCTTT. Its translation: CASSQNSGTGNTEAFF.

This clone was seen only once. The chain uses TRBV29-1 and TRBJ1-1; the D is unclear. With 2 bases removed from V and 3 bases from J, the gap between germline ends came to 10 bases. The CDR3 covers 13 residues. Germline CDR1 SQVTM, CDR2 ANQGSEA. This CDR3 reads CSVERRDDTEAFF. CDR3 nucleotides: TGCAGCGTTGAACGGCGAGACGACACTGAAGCTTTCTTT.

The CDR3 DNA reads as TGTGCCAGCAGTTTGGGGTTGGGACCGAACACTGAAGCTTTCTTT. Translation gives CASSLGLGPNTEAFF. The chain combines TRBV28 with TRBJ1-1; weak D call: TRBD1 (5 bases). With 3 bases removed from V and 1 base from J, the gap between germline ends came to 12 bases. The germline CDR1 and CDR2 sequences are MDHEN and SYDVKM. This CDR3 has 15 residues.

The V and J genes are TRBV6-5 and TRBJ2-2; D gene unclear. This CDR3 contains 15 residues. With 3 bases removed from V and 3 bases from J, the gap between germline ends came to 11 bases. Germline loops: CDR1 MNHEY, CDR2 SVGAGI. Written as DNA, the CDR3 is TGTGCCAGCAGTTATTGGTTGGGCGACACCGGGGAGCTGTTTTTT. It codes for CASSYWLGDTGELFF.

The genes are TRBV10-3 and TRBJ2-2; no clear D gene. Trimming pared 0 bases from V and 9 bases from J, leaving 8 bases between. Germline CDR1 ENHRY, CDR2 SYGVKD. The CDR3 spans 13 residues. The CDR3 sequence is CAISESPDRELFF. In DNA form, the CDR3 reads TGTGCCATCAGTGAGTCCCCCGATCGGGAGCTGTTTTTT.

The chain has TRBV27 and TRBJ2-3; possible D gene TRBD2, 6 bases. This CDR3 has 15 residues. Trimming left V 3 bases short and J 1 base short, with 11 bases between. Germline assignment: CDR1 MNHEY and CDR2 SMNVEV (reference sequence). The CDR3 loop is CASSFGASGTDTQYF. CDR3 nucleotide sequence: TGTGCCAGCAGTTTCGGGGCTAGCGGCACAGATACGCAGTATTTT.

The rearrangement uses TRBV9 and TRBJ2-7; 10 bases line up with TRBD2. The V gene end was trimmed by 0 bases and the J gene end by 0 bases; junction bases not matched to a gene: 3. Germline V gene lookup returns CDR1 SGDLS and CDR2 YYNGEE. This CDR3 comprises 16 residues. CDR3 in DNA: TGTGCCAGCAGCGTAGAGGCTAGCGGGAGCTCCTACGAGCAGTACTTC. Translation: CASSVEASGSSYEQYF.